This TCR beta chain derives from a study of control samples from healthy donors and cancer patients. Some clones are missing from TCRdb's copy, which holds only in-frame ones; the method was immunoSEQ multiplex PCR. This sample has under 150,000 clones, with roughly 89% found just once. The ends were cut back, 1 base at V and 6 bases at J, with 7 bases in the middle. This CDR3 spans 13 amino acids. Per the germline V gene, CDR1 is SNHLY and CDR2 is FYNNEI. The sample was blood. The sequence was collected from a young man in good health. The rearrangement uses TRBV2 and TRBJ2-1; unclear D gene. Written as DNA, the CDR3 is TGTGCCAGCAGTGAAGGTAGGCTCAATGAGCAGTTCTTC. This sequence encodes CASSEGRLNEQFF. Combining the CDR3 with reference TRBV2 and TRBJ2-1 gives the whole variable domain EPEVTQTPSHQVTQMGQEVILRCVPISNHLYFYWYRQILGQKVEFLVSFYNNEISEKSEIFDDQFSVERPDGSNFTLKIRSTKLEDSAMYFCASSEGRLNEQFFGPGTRLTVL.